The clone carrying this T cell receptor beta chain was seen more than once but under ten times. The assay was immunoSEQ multiplex PCR, and TCRdb's table has in-frame clones only and misses some. The sample has around 53,000 clones, 85% seen once; the top ten hold about a fifth. The germline gives CDR1 LGHNA, CDR2 YSLEER. The V end lost 1 base, the J end lost 10 bases, and 11 bases lay between the germline ends. CDR3 length: 13 residues. The data were taken from a study of OX40 agonist ivuxolimab in advanced cancers. This TCR came from an adult with an advanced solid tumor such as melanoma, head and neck, liver or kidney cancer. The chain carries TRBV4-3 and TRBJ2-4; tentatively, D is TRBD2 (5 bases). The specimen comprised CD4+ or CD8+ T cells sorted from blood, sampled in a trial of the OX40 agonist ivuxolimab. The DNA for the CDR3 is TGCGCCAGCAGCCAAGCCTGGACGGGAATTCAGTACTTC. Amino acids: CASSQAWTGIQYF.